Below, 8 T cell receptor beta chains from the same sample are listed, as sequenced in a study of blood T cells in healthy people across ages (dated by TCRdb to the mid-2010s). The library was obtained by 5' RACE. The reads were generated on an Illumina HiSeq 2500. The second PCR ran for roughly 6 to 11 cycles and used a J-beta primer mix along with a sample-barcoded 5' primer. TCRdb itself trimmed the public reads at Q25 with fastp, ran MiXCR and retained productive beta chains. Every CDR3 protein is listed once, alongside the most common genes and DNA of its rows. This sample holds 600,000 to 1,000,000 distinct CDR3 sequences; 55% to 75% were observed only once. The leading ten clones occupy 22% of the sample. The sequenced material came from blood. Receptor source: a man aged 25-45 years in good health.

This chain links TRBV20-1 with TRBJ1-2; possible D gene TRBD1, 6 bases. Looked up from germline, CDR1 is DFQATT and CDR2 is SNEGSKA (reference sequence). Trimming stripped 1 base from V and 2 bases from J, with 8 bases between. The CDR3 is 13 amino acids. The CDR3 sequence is CSARGQENYGYTF. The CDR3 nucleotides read TGCAGTGCTAGAGGACAGGAAAACTATGGCTACACCTTC.

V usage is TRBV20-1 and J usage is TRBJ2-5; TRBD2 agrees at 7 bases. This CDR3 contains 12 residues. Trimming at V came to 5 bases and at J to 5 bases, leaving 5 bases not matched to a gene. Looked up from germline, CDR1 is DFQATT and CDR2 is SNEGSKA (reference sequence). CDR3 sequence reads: CSAGLAEETQYF. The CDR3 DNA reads TGCAGTGCTGGGCTAGCGGAGGAGACCCAGTACTTC.

CDR3 nucleotide sequence: TGTGCCAGCAGCGTATCCCGGTTCGGGGAGCTGTTTTTT. It yields the protein CASSVSRFGELFF. The chain combines TRBV7-2 with TRBJ2-2, with no clear D. The CDR3 totals 13 residues. V was shortened by 5 bases and J by 7 bases, with 11 bases between the two germline ends. Germline values: CDR1 SGHTA, CDR2 FQGNSA. Complete variable domain (other parts from reference TRBV7-2 and TRBJ2-2): GAGVSQSPSNKVTEKGKDVELRCDPISGHTALYWYRQSLGQGLEFLIYFQGNSAPDKSGLPSDRFSAERTGGSVSTLTIQRTQQEDSAVYLCASSVSRFGELFFGEGSRLTVL.

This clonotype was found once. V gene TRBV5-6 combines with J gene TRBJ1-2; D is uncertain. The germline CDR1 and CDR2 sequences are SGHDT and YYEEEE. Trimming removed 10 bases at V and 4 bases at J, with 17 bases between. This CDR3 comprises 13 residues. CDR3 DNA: TGTGCCTCGAGTCGGACGCCCGCCTATGGCTACACCTTC. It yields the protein CASSRTPAYGYTF.

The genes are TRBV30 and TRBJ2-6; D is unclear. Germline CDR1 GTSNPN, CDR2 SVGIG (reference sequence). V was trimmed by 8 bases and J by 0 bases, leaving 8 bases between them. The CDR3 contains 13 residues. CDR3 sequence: CAAALSGANVLTF. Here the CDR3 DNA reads TGTGCCGCGGCCCTCTCTGGGGCCAACGTCCTGACTTTC.

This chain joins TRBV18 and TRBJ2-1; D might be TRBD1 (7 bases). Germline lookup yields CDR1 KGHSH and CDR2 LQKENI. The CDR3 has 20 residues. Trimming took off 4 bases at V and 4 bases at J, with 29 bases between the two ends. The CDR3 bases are TGTGCCAGCTCACTCACATTTAAGGACAGCAGGCGGGACAGATACAATGAGCAGTTCTTC. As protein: CASSLTFKDSRRDRYNEQFF.

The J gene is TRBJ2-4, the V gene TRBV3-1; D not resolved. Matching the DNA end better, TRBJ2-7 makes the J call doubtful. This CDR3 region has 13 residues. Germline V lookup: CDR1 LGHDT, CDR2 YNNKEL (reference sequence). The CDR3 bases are TGTGCCAGCAGCCAAAGAAGGAACAGCGAGCAGTACTTC. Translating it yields CASSQRRNSEQYF.

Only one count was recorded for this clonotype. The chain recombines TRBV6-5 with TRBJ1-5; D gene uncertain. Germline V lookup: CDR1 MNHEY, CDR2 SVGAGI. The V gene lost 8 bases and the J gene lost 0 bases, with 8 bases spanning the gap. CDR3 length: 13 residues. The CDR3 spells CASGPVSNQPQHF. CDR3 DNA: TGTGCCAGCGGACCAGTTAGCAATCAGCCCCAGCATTTT.